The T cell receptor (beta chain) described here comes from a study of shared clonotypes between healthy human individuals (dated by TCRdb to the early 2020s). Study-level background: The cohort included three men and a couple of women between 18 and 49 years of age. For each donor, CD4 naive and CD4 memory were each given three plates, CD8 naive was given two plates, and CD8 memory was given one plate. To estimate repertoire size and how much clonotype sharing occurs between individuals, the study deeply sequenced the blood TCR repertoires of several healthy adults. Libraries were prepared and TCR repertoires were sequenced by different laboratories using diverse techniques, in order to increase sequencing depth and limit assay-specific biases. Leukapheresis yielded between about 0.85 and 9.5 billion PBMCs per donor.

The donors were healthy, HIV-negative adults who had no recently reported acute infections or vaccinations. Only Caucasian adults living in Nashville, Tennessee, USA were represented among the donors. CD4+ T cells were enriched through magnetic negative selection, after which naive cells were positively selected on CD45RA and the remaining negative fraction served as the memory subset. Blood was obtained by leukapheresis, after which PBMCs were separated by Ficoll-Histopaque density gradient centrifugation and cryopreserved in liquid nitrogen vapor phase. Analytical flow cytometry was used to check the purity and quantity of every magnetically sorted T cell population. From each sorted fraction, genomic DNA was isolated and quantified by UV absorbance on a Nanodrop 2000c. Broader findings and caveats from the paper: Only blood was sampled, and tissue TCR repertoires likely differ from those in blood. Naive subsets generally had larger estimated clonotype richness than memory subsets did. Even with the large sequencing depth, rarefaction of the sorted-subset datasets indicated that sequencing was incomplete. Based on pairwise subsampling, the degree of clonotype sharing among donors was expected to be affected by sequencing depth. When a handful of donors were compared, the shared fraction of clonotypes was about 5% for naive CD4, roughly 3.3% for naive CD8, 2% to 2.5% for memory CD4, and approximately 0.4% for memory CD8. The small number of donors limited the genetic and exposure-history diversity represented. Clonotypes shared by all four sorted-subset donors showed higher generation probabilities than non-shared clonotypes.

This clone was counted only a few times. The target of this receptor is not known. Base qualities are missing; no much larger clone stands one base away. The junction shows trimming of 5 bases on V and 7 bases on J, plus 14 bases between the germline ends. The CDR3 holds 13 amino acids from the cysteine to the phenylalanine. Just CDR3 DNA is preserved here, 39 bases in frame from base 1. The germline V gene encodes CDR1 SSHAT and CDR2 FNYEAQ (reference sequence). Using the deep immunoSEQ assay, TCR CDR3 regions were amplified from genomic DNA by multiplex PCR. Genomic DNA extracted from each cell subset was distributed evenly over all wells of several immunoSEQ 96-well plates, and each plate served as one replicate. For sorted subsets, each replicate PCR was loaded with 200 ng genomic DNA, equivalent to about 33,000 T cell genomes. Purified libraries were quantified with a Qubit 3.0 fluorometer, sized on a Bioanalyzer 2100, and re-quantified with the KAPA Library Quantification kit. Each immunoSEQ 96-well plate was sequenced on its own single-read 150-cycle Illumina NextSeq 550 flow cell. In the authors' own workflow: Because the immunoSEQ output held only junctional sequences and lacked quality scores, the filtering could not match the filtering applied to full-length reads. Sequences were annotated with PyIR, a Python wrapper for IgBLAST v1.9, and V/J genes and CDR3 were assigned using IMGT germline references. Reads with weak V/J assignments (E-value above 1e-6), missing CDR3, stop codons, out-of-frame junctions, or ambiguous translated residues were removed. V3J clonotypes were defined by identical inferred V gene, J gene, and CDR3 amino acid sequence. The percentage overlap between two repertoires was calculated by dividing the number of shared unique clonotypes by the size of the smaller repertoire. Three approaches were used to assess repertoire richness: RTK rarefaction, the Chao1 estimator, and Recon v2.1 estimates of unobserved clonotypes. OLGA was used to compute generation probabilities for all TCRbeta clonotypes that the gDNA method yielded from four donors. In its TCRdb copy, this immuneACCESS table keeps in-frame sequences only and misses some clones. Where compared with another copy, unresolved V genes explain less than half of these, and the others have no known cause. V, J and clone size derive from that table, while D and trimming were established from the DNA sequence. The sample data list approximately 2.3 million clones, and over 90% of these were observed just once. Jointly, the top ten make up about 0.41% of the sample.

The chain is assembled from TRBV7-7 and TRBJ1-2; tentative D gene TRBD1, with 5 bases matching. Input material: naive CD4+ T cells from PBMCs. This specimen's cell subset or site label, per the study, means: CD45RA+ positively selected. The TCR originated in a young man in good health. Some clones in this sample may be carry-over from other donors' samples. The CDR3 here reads CASSPTLGGGYTF. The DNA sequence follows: TGTGCCAGCAGCCCGACCCTTGGGGGTGGCTACACCTTC.